These T cell receptor beta chains were read from a single sample in a study of T cells in Graves' hyperthyroidism and ophthalmopathy. MiXCR, applied by TCRdb to the multiplex PCR reads, yields one record per CDR3 protein. The data hold about 360,000 distinct CDR3 sequences, with over 10% observed a single time. The sequenced sample consisted of blood. The origin of the receptors is a woman between 18 and 30 years old with Graves' hyperthyroidism. The CDR3 runs from the conserved cysteine through the conserved F or W. D genes are given only for firm matches. A row's size may be missing; if present it is once, few, many or a size class.

length: 13
V: TRBV12-3/TRBV12-4
J: TRBJ2-1
D: .
size: many
CDR3: CASTPTAHNEQFF
DNA: TGTGCCAGCACCCCGACTGCGCACAATGAGCAGTTCTTC

length: 13
V: TRBV5-6
J: TRBJ2-7
D: .
size: .
CDR3: CASSLADHYEQYF
DNA: TGTGCCAGCAGCTTGGCAGATCACTACGAGCAGTACTTC

length: 14
V: TRBV20-1
J: TRBJ2-1
D: .
size: many
CDR3: CSAREGGRSNEQFF
DNA: TGCAGTGCTAGAGAGGGGGGACGAAGCAATGAGCAGTTCTTC

length: 15
V: TRBV7-3
J: TRBJ2-7
D: TRBD1
size: many
CDR3: CASSSPDRGIYEQYF
DNA: TGTGCCAGCAGCTCCCCCGACAGGGGGATTTACGAGCAGTACTTC

length: 14
V: TRBV5-1
J: TRBJ2-1
D: .
size: many
CDR3: CASSLGQGYNEQFF
DNA: TGCGCCAGCAGCCTGGGACAAGGGTACAATGAGCAGTTCTTC

length: 14
V: TRBV28
J: TRBJ1-6
D: .
size: many
CDR3: CASSTRGATSPLHF
DNA: TGTGCCAGCAGTACTAGGGGGGCAACTTCACCCCTCCACTTT

length: 15
V: TRBV5-1
J: TRBJ1-2
D: .
size: .
CDR3: CASSLGTDQAMGYTF
DNA: TGCGCCAGCAGCTTGGGGACCGATCAAGCTATGGGCTACACCTTC

length: 15
V: TRBV20-1
J: TRBJ2-3
D: TRBD2
size: few
CDR3: CSATILADLTDTQYF
DNA: TGCAGTGCTACAATACTAGCGGACCTTACAGATACGCAGTATTTT

length: 14
V: TRBV6-1
J: TRBJ1-1
D: .
size: .
CDR3: CASRKSDSSIGAFF
DNA: TGTGCCAGCAGAAAATCGGACAGCTCAATAGGAGCTTTCTTT

length: 13
V: TRBV5-1
J: TRBJ1-2
D: .
size: .
CDR3: CASSTDPLDGYTF
DNA: TGTGCCAGCAGCACCGATCCACTCGATGGCTACACCTTC

length: 14
V: TRBV28
J: TRBJ2-6
D: .
size: many
CDR3: CASSAPPGANVLTF
DNA: TGTGCCAGCAGTGCCCCACCTGGGGCCAACGTCCTGACTTTC

length: 14
V: TRBV12-3/TRBV12-4
J: TRBJ1-1
D: .
size: many
CDR3: CASSFRQHNTEAFF
DNA: TGTGCCAGCAGTTTTCGACAGCATAACACTGAAGCTTTCTTT

length: 16
V: TRBV20-1
J: TRBJ2-7
D: TRBD1
size: many
CDR3: CSAKPITGTGTYEQYF
DNA: TGCAGTGCCAAACCAATAACCGGGACAGGGACCTACGAGCAGTACTTC

length: 15
V: TRBV7-3
J: TRBJ2-1
D: .
size: .
CDR3: CASSLSPAVLDEQFF
DNA: TGTGCCAGCAGCTTATCTCCGGCCGTGTTGGATGAGCAGTTCTTC

length: 13
V: TRBV28
J: TRBJ1-2
D: TRBD1
size: many
CDR3: CASSLTGNRGYTF
DNA: TGTGCCAGCAGCCTGACAGGGAATCGTGGCTACACCTTC

length: 16
V: TRBV5-1
J: TRBJ2-5
D: TRBD2
size: few
CDR3: CASNLMGTSGGETQYF
DNA: TGCGCCAGCAACTTAATGGGGACTAGCGGGGGCGAGACCCAGTACTTC

length: 14
V: TRBV4-2
J: TRBJ2-1
D: .
size: many
CDR3: CASSHGGETGEQFF
DNA: TGTGCCAGCAGCCATGGGGGGGAAACAGGGGAGCAGTTCTTC

length: 16
V: TRBV20-1
J: TRBJ1-1
D: .
size: many
CDR3: CSVIETRPERGKEAFF
DNA: TGCAGTGTTATAGAGACTCGACCCGAACGGGGAAAAGAAGCTTTCTTT

length: 15
V: TRBV28
J: TRBJ1-5
D: .
size: many
CDR3: CASSLLRGGNQPQHF
DNA: TGTGCCAGCAGTCTTCTAAGGGGGGGCAATCAGCCCCAGCATTTT

length: 13
V: TRBV12-3/TRBV12-4
J: TRBJ1-3
D: .
size: many
CDR3: CASATWVGNTIYF
DNA: TGTGCCAGCGCGACATGGGTGGGAAACACCATATATTTT

length: 15
V: TRBV7-9
J: TRBJ2-1
D: TRBD2
size: many
CDR3: CASIREASGSPEQFF
DNA: TGTGCCAGCATCCGCGAGGCTAGCGGGAGTCCTGAGCAGTTCTTC

length: 15
V: TRBV18
J: TRBJ1-4
D: .
size: many
CDR3: CASSPGDRSYEKLFF
DNA: TGTGCCAGCTCACCAGGAGACAGGTCCTATGAAAAACTGTTTTTT

length: 15
V: TRBV7-3
J: TRBJ2-7
D: .
size: few
CDR3: CASSLTGAGPLEQYF
DNA: TGTGCCAGCAGCTTGACCGGGGCAGGGCCGCTGGAGCAGTACTTC

length: 14
V: TRBV3-1
J: TRBJ2-7
D: TRBD1
size: many
CDR3: CASRAGTGGYEQYF
DNA: TGTGCCAGCAGGGCGGGCACAGGGGGTTACGAGCAGTACTTC

length: 14
V: TRBV9
J: TRBJ1-1
D: .
size: .
CDR3: CASSQGWRAEVAFF
DNA: TGTGCCAGCAGCCAAGGGTGGCGGGCTGAGGTAGCTTTCTTT

length: 16
V: TRBV28
J: TRBJ1-4
D: .
size: many
CDR3: CASSRYRVVLNEKLFF
DNA: TGTGCCAGCAGCCGCTACAGGGTTGTGCTTAATGAAAAACTGTTTTTT

length: 15
V: TRBV19
J: TRBJ2-7
D: TRBD1
size: .
CDR3: CASSKGTGGFYEQYF
DNA: TGTGCCAGTAGTAAAGGGACAGGGGGATTCTACGAGCAGTACTTC

length: 17
V: TRBV10-2
J: TRBJ2-6
D: .
size: .
CDR3: CASTGDSILSGANVLTF
DNA: TGCGCCAGCACAGGAGACAGCATTCTCTCTGGGGCCAACGTCCTGACTTTC

length: 12
V: TRBV20-1
J: TRBJ1-1
D: .
size: many
CDR3: CSGVRLNTEAFF
DNA: TGCAGTGGGGTCCGGCTGAACACTGAAGCTTTCTTT

length: 15
V: TRBV28
J: TRBJ1-1
D: .
size: many
CDR3: CASSLRGDGNTEAFF
DNA: TGTGCCAGCAGTCTCCGTGGGGACGGTAACACTGAAGCTTTCTTT

length: 15
V: TRBV24-1
J: TRBJ2-1
D: .
size: few
CDR3: CATSDFGGHYNEQFF
DNA: TGTGCCACCAGTGATTTTGGCGGGCATTACAATGAGCAGTTCTTC

length: 12
V: TRBV20-1
J: TRBJ1-5
D: TRBD1
size: many
CDR3: CSATDRDQPQHF
DNA: TGCAGTGCTACCGACAGGGACCAGCCCCAGCATTTT

length: 15
V: TRBV6-1
J: TRBJ2-1
D: TRBD2
size: few
CDR3: CASRGETSGYNEQFF
DNA: TGTGCCAGCAGGGGTGAGACTAGCGGATACAATGAGCAGTTCTTC

length: 14
V: TRBV6-2/TRBV6-3
J: TRBJ2-1
D: .
size: .
CDR3: CASTAKATYNEQFF
DNA: TGTGCCAGCACCGCGAAGGCAACCTACAATGAGCAGTTCTTC

length: 14
V: TRBV19
J: TRBJ2-7
D: .
size: .
CDR3: CASSLQDGIGEQYF
DNA: TGTGCCAGTAGCCTACAGGACGGGATAGGCGAGCAGTACTTC

length: 13
V: TRBV10-3
J: TRBJ2-3
D: .
size: many
CDR3: CAINEAPTDTQYF
DNA: TGTGCCATTAATGAGGCCCCCACAGATACGCAGTATTTT

length: 14
V: TRBV5-1
J: TRBJ1-4
D: .
size: few
CDR3: CASRSTGGNEKLFF
DNA: TGCGCCAGCAGGTCGACAGGAGGTAATGAAAAACTGTTTTTT

length: 13
V: TRBV3-1
J: TRBJ1-1
D: TRBD1
size: .
CDR3: CASKTGGDTEAFF
DNA: TGTGCCAGCAAAACAGGGGGGGACACTGAAGCTTTCTTT

length: 14
V: TRBV19
J: TRBJ2-3
D: .
size: few
CDR3: CASSLWGSTDTQYF
DNA: TGTGCCAGTAGTCTTTGGGGTAGCACAGATACGCAGTATTTT

length: 12
V: TRBV10-2
J: TRBJ2-7
D: TRBD2
size: few
CDR3: CATTGLDYEQYF
DNA: TGCGCCACTACGGGACTAGATTACGAGCAGTACTTC

length: 14
V: TRBV19
J: TRBJ1-2
D: TRBD1
size: many
CDR3: CASRSGQGSYGYTF
DNA: TGTGCCAGTAGGTCGGGACAGGGATCGTATGGCTACACCTTC

length: 13
V: TRBV7-9
J: TRBJ1-1
D: .
size: few
CDR3: CASSLTTATEAFF
DNA: TGTGCCAGCAGCTTAACGACAGCAACTGAAGCTTTCTTT

length: 12
V: TRBV20-1
J: TRBJ2-3
D: .
size: many
CDR3: CSAWTSTDTQYF
DNA: TGCAGTGCTTGGACTAGCACAGATACGCAGTATTTT

length: 13
V: TRBV4-1
J: TRBJ2-4
D: .
size: .
CDR3: CASSQNRAGIQYF
DNA: TGCGCCAGCAGCCAGAACCGGGCAGGCATTCAGTACTTC

length: 13
V: TRBV24-1
J: TRBJ2-3
D: .
size: many
CDR3: CATSDLPKATQYF
DNA: TGTGCCACCAGTGATTTGCCTAAAGCGACGCAGTATTTT

length: 15
V: TRBV7-8
J: TRBJ1-2
D: .
size: many
CDR3: CASSLEFGSNYGYTF
DNA: TGTGCCAGCAGCTTAGAGTTTGGGAGTAACTATGGCTACACCTTC

length: 14
V: TRBV6-1
J: TRBJ1-1
D: .
size: many
CDR3: CASSFKQGNTEAFF
DNA: TGTGCCAGCAGCTTTAAACAGGGGAACACTGAAGCTTTCTTT

length: 17
V: TRBV11-3
J: TRBJ2-1
D: TRBD2
size: many
CDR3: CASSRIYLAGGYNEQFF
DNA: TGTGCCAGCAGCCGAATTTATCTAGCGGGGGGGTACAATGAGCAGTTCTTC

length: 13
V: TRBV7-2
J: TRBJ1-5
D: .
size: many
CDR3: CASSPRRQAPQHF
DNA: TGTGCCAGCAGCCCCCGCCGACAGGCTCCCCAGCATTTT

length: 16
V: TRBV28
J: TRBJ1-2
D: TRBD1
size: many
CDR3: CASSNSGTGTNYGYTF
DNA: TGTGCCAGCAGTAACTCCGGGACAGGAACTAACTATGGCTACACCTTC

length: 16
V: TRBV5-1
J: TRBJ2-3
D: TRBD2
size: many
CDR3: CASSGGASGRGDTQYF
DNA: TGCGCCAGCAGCGGAGGGGCTAGCGGGAGAGGAGATACGCAGTATTTT